This entry lists 30 T cell receptor beta chains sequenced from one sample in a study of tumor-infiltrating lymphocytes in primary liver carcinoma. A constant-region primer primed TCR beta cDNA synthesis from 450 to 550 ng of total RNA. Modified slightly, ARM-PCR produced TCR beta libraries over three nested multiplex PCR rounds. Investigators reported that the first two PCR rounds, at around 9 cycles each, used TRBV1-TRBV30 forward primers with a C-beta reverse primer. TCRdb called the multiplex PCR reads again in MiXCR, with one record for every CDR3 protein. The sample lists 150,000 to 200,000 distinct CDR3 sequences; around 81% were seen once. Between roughly 20 and 31 mg of unsorted bulk tissue served as the source from which RNA and DNA were co-extracted. The sequenced material came from tumor tissue from primary liver carcinoma. The receptors were gathered from a man in his forties with primary liver carcinoma and hepatitis B virus infection.

As to this clonotype: A read error may account for a junction end that differs from germline. This CDR3 reads CANSLETSGRSTGELFF. The CDR3 DNA is TGCGCCAACAGCTTGGAGACTAGCGGGAGAAGCACCGGGGAGCTGTTTTTT. The V call is TRBV5-1, the J call TRBJ2-2; 12 positions match TRBD2. Germline values: CDR1 SGHRS, CDR2 YFSETQ. The CDR3 spans 17 residues.

On this clonotype: One junction end does not reproduce the germline sequence, and a read error may be involved. This rearrangement joins TRBV4-3 to TRBJ1-6; D is ambiguous. This CDR3 has 18 amino acids. Germline V gene lookup returns CDR1 LGHNA and CDR2 YSLEER. For the CDR3, the DNA is TGCGCTAGCAGCCAAGAAGGCCCGGGAAAGGCAAATAATTCACCCCTCCACTTT. Translation: CASSQEGPGKANNSPLHF.

The gene calls are TRBV29-1 and TRBJ1-2, with D unresolved. CDR1 is SQVTM, CDR2 ANQGSEA, per germline. The CDR3 consists of 14 residues. V was pared by 6 bases and J by 4 bases, with 18 bases between. The CDR3 DNA reads as TGCAGCGTCAAGTTTGAAGAGACGATCTATGGCTACACCTTC. Translation: CSVKFEETIYGYTF.

Remarks on this clonotype: This may arise from a read error, as a much more abundant clone is one base away. The rearrangement links TRBV7-9 to TRBJ2-2, with D possibly matching TRBD2 (5 bases). Germline CDR1 is SEHNR and CDR2 is FQNEAQ (reference sequence). CDR3 length: 13 amino acids. The V end was cut by 6 bases, the J end by 6 bases, with 11 bases between. The CDR3 nucleotides are TGTGCCAGCAGAGAGGGCGGCGCCGGGGAGCTGTTTTTT. Its protein product is CASREGGAGELFF.

As to this clonotype: It is likely a read error, because the conserved phenylalanine at the end of the CDR3 is missing. The chain couples TRBV24-1 to TRBJ2-3, with no clear D. Trimming pared 5 bases from V and 0 bases from J, leaving 14 bases between. Per the germline V gene, CDR1 is KGHDR and CDR2 is SFDVKD. The CDR3 is 16 residues long. The chain's CDR3 is CATSGMGTTSTDTQYS. In nucleotides, the CDR3 is TGTGCCACCAGTGGGATGGGAACGACTAGCACAGATACGCAGTATTCT.

Notes on this clonotype: One junction end disagrees with the germline gene, perhaps due to a read error. The CDR3 DNA follows: TGTACTAGTGGTCCGAAGGGGACTAGGATGTTCTTC. Translating it yields CTSGPKGTRMFF. The V and J genes are TRBV12-5 and TRBJ2-1, with 8 bases fitting TRBD2. CDR1 and CDR2 (germline): LGHNT, FRNRAP. This CDR3 has 12 amino acids.

This rearrangement joins TRBV11-2 to TRBJ1-2; D is undetermined. Trimming took off 5 bases at V and 7 bases at J, with 20 bases between the two ends. The CDR3 is 15 amino acids. The V gene's germline CDR1 is SGHAT and CDR2 FQNNGV. The CDR3 here is CASSASAGLIPGYTF. The CDR3 DNA follows: TGTGCCAGCAGCGCGTCGGCAGGATTGATCCCTGGCTACACCTTC.

V and J are TRBV5-1 and TRBJ2-3; D is unresolved. Germline CDR1 reads SGHRS; CDR2 reads YFSETQ. The ends were cut back, 0 bases at V and 3 bases at J, with 8 bases in the middle. This CDR3 is built from 14 residues. CDR3 in amino acids: CASSLGQNTDTQYF. CDR3 DNA sequence: TGCGCCAGCAGCTTGGGACAAAATACAGATACGCAGTATTTT.

In the case of this clonotype: Here the CDR3 omits its conserved ending phenylalanine or tryptophan, so a read error is the likely source. The rearrangement uses TRBV11-3 and TRBJ1-5; TRBD1 is a possible D gene (5 bases). Germline assignment: CDR1 SGHNT and CDR2 YENEEA. There are 15 residues in the CDR3. CDR3 in DNA: TGTGCAAGCAGGTTAAATCTGGGGGTGGCTCAGCCCCAGCATCTT. This gives the protein CASRLNLGVAQPQHL.

This clonotype was detected ten times or more. The chain employs TRBV7-9 and TRBJ2-1, with 9 bases lining up with TRBD2. The V gene's germline CDR1 is SEHNR and CDR2 FQNEAQ (reference sequence). The CDR3 has 15 residues. Trimming removed 3 bases from V and 7 bases from J; junction bases left unmatched: 7. The CDR3 spells CASSLLAGRVNEQFF. Here the CDR3 DNA reads TGTGCCAGCAGCTTGCTAGCGGGACGGGTGAATGAGCAGTTCTTC.

The V call is TRBV5-5, the J call TRBJ2-7, with D unclear. The CDR3 length is 16 residues. V lost 7 bases and J 10 bases, leaving 30 bases between the germline ends. Germline-derived CDR1 and CDR2 are SGHKS and YYEKEE (reference sequence). CDR3 loop: CASGYPPTFEGIDQYF. The CDR3 DNA reads as TGTGCCAGCGGCTACCCCCCTACCTTCGAAGGTATCGACCAGTACTTC. The whole variable domain, filled in from reference TRBV5-5 and TRBJ2-7, reads DAGVTQSPTHLIKTRGQQVTLRCSPISGHKSVSWYQQVLGQGPQFIFQYYEKEERGRGNFPDRFSARQFPNYSSELNVNALLLGDSALYLCASGYPPTFEGIDQYFGPGTRLTVT.

On this clonotype itself: A clone one base away is much larger, so this may be a read error. CDR3 residues: CASSWTGATCGYTF. CDR3 sequence (DNA): TGTGCCAGCAGTTGGACAGGGGCCACCTGTGGCTACACCTTC. This chain links TRBV28 with TRBJ1-2, with 9 bases that match TRBD1. Germline V CDR1 and CDR2: MDHEN, SYDVKM. V shed 4 bases, J shed 7 bases, and the junction held 7 bases outside the gene matches. The CDR3 is made up of 14 amino acids.

About this clonotype itself: One end of the junction varies from germline; a read error may be responsible. DNA for the CDR3: TGTACCAGCAGCATACGGGACTCCTTCGAGCAGTACTTC. Translating it yields CTSSIRDSFEQYF. The chain uses TRBV5-4 and TRBJ2-7; TRBD2 might be the D (6 bases). Looked up from germline, CDR1 is SGHNT and CDR2 is YYREEE (reference sequence). CDR3 size: 13 residues.

On this clonotype itself: One end of the junction fails to match germline, which may point to a read error. This chain joins TRBV5-6 and TRBJ2-1; tentatively, D is TRBD2 (7 bases). CDR1 is SGHDT and CDR2 is YYEEEE in the germline V gene. This CDR3 region has 16 residues. CDR3 nucleotides: TGTGACAGCAGCTTTAAGGGGGAGGGCCGCTACAATGAGCAGTTCTTC. Its protein is CDSSFKGEGRYNEQFF.

About this clonotype itself: Without the conserved terminal phenylalanine or tryptophan, this CDR3 likely stems from a read error. This chain connects TRBV29-1 to TRBJ2-4, with D tentatively TRBD2 (5 bases). The germline gives CDR1 SQVTM, CDR2 ANQGSEA. The CDR3 contains 13 residues. CDR3 region: CSVEEPGRNIQYL. The DNA of the CDR3 is TGTAGCGTTGAAGAACCCGGTCGTAACATTCAGTACTTA.

This clonotype was recorded a few times. The rearrangement uses TRBV5-1 and TRBJ2-3; no clear D. This CDR3 has 15 residues. Germline CDR1 and CDR2: SGHRS and YFSETQ. V was clipped by 4 bases and J by 2 bases, with 14 bases between them. The DNA for the CDR3 is TGCGCCAGCAGCCCCGTGGGGAACCCCACAGATACGCAGTATTTT. Translating it yields CASSPVGNPTDTQYF.

The V gene is TRBV6-5, the J gene TRBJ1-3; no firm D call. The V end lost 5 bases, the J end lost 6 bases, and 11 bases lay between the germline ends. Germline V gene data show CDR1 as MNHEY and CDR2 as SVGAGI. CDR3 length: 13 amino acids. This CDR3 is CASSPTGKNTIYF. CDR3 nucleotide sequence: TGTGCCAGCAGTCCAACGGGTAAAAACACCATATATTTT.

J is TRBJ1-4 and V is TRBV11-2, with 7 bases identical to TRBD1. CDR3 length equals 15 residues. V trimming: 9 bases; J trimming: 5 bases; junction bases outside the gene matches: 12. The germline V gene has CDR1 SGHAT and CDR2 FQNNGV. The CDR3 loop reads CASSPGTVLNEKLFF. CDR3 in DNA: TGTGCCAGTAGCCCCGGGACAGTGCTAAATGAAAAACTGTTTTTT. Complete variable domain (other parts from reference TRBV11-2 and TRBJ1-4): EAGVAQSPRYKIIEKRQSVAFWCNPISGHATLYWYQQILGQGPKLLIQFQNNGVVDDSQLPKDRFSAERLKGVDSTLKIQPAKLEDSAVYLCASSPGTVLNEKLFFGSGTQLSVL.

V gene TRBV4-2 combines with J gene TRBJ2-4; 11 bases align to TRBD2. V lost 3 bases and J lost 2; bases outside the gene matches: 3. Germline V gene lookup returns CDR1 LGHNA and CDR2 YNFKEQ. There are 16 residues in the CDR3. The CDR3 sequence: CASSQTTSGTKNIQYF. CDR3 DNA sequence: TGTGCCAGCAGCCAGACGACTAGCGGGACCAAAAACATTCAGTACTTC.

A note on this clonotype: One end of the junction does not line up with germline, which may come from a read error. The chain couples TRBV10-3 to TRBJ1-5; possible D gene TRBD2, 6 bases. The J call may be wrong; the DNA end is better matched by TRBJ2-3. The CDR3 consists of 14 residues. CDR1 is ENHRY, CDR2 SYGVKD, per germline. The CDR3 DNA reads as TGTGTCATCAGTCCGACAGCGGGTAATCAACCCCAGTATTTT. Protein: CVISPTAGNQPQYF.

A note on this clonotype: Compared with germline, one end of the junction differs, possibly owing to a read error. The genes are TRBV28 and TRBJ2-5, with D tentatively TRBD2 (7 bases). This CDR3 contains 15 residues. Germline V gives CDR1 MDHEN, CDR2 SYDVKM. The CDR3 reads CASKKGGGRRETQYF. The CDR3 nucleotides read TGTGCCAGCAAAAAGGGGGGGGGGAGGAGAGAGACCCAGTATTTC. Supplemented by reference TRBV28 and TRBJ2-5, the full variable domain reads DVKVTQSSRYLVKRTGEKVFLECVQDMDHENMFWYRQDPGLGLRLIYFSYDVKMKEKGDIPEGYSVSREKKERFSLILESASTNQTSMYLCASKKGGGRRETQYFGPGTRLLVL.

A note on this clonotype: Sequence at one end of the junction differs from germline and may be a read error. The chain is built from TRBV7-9 and TRBJ2-7; a weak D match, TRBD2 (6 bases). Germline CDR1 reads SEHNR; CDR2 reads FQNEAQ (reference sequence). CDR3 length: 14 amino acids. The CDR3 protein is CASSIQGGAGERYF. CDR3 sequence (DNA): TGTGCCAGCAGTATTCAGGGAGGCGCCGGGGAGCGGTACTTC.

This sequence joins TRBV10-3 and TRBJ2-1, with 14 positions matching TRBD2. The DNA end favors TRBJ2-7, so the J call may be wrong. Germline CDR1 and CDR2: ENHRY and SYGVKD. CDR3 length: 15 residues. The CDR3 sequence is CAITVTSGRAGEQYF. For the CDR3, the DNA is TGTGCCATCACTGTGACTAGCGGGAGGGCCGGGGAGCAGTACTTC.

As concerns this clonotype: An end of the junction does not agree with germline; a read error may underlie this. V usage is TRBV5-1 and J usage is TRBJ2-7, with D uncertain. Germline CDR1 and CDR2: SGHRS and YFSETQ. The CDR3 runs to 15 residues. The CDR3 DNA follows: TGCGCCAACAGCTTGGTCGGCACAGCCTCCTACGAGCAGTACTTC. Translated: CANSLVGTASYEQYF.

This clonotype showed up many times. Germline is not matched at one junction end, which may reflect a read error. This chain connects TRBV10-2 to TRBJ2-5, with unresolved D. Germline V CDR1 and CDR2: WSHSY, SAAADI. The CDR3 has 11 residues. In nucleotides, the CDR3 is TGCGCCAGCGGTGAATGGGAGACCCAGTACTTC. This codes for CASGEWETQYF.

As regards this clonotype: Because the CDR3 is missing its conserved closing phenylalanine or tryptophan, this is likely a read error. V gene TRBV11-2 combines with J gene TRBJ2-7, with 8 nucleotides matching TRBD1. Germline CDR1 reads SGHAT; CDR2 reads FQNNGV. The CDR3 spans 16 residues. With V trimmed by 10 bases and J by 3 bases, 17 bases remained unmatched. CDR3 coding DNA: TGTGCCAACGGCTTAGCAGGGGGCCCCTTTGACTACGAGCAGTACTCC. Protein product: CANGLAGGPFDYEQYS.

Regarding this clonotype: Germline is not matched at one junction end, which may reflect a read error. The chain couples TRBV7-9 to TRBJ2-3; D may be TRBD2 (6 bases). CDR1 and CDR2 from the germline V gene are SEHNR and FQNEAQ (reference sequence). The CDR3 contains 15 residues. CDR3 in amino acids: CAISFGTGLTDKQYF. The DNA of the CDR3 is TGTGCCATCAGCTTTGGGACTGGACTCACAGATAAGCAGTATTTT.

This clonotype showed up many times. The V and J genes are TRBV28 and TRBJ2-7; no reliable D call. The CDR3 covers 12 residues. Germline CDR1 and CDR2: MDHEN and SYDVKM. Trimming shortened V by 3 bases and J by 4 bases, and 7 bases separated the two germline ends. CDR3 region: CASSFQLYEQYF. The CDR3 DNA is TGTGCCAGCAGTTTTCAGCTATACGAGCAGTACTTC. The full variable domain, with the rest looked up from reference TRBV28 and TRBJ2-7, is DVKVTQSSRYLVKRTGEKVFLECVQDMDHENMFWYRQDPGLGLRLIYFSYDVKMKEKGDIPEGYSVSREKKERFSLILESASTNQTSMYLCASSFQLYEQYFGPGTRLTVT.

As regards this clonotype: Lacking the conserved final phenylalanine or tryptophan, this CDR3 likely reflects a read error. V gene TRBV6-2 or TRBV6-3 combines with J gene TRBJ2-3; 7 bases agree with TRBD2. In germline, CDR1 is MNHEY, CDR2 SVGEGT. The CDR3 loop spans 16 amino acids. The CDR3 here is CASNYDNAGVSDTQYI. Here the CDR3 DNA reads TGTGCCAGCAATTACGACAATGCGGGAGTAAGTGATACGCAGTATATT.

The chain couples TRBV2 to TRBJ1-5, with D possibly TRBD1 on 5 matching bases. The CDR3 is 14 residues long. The germline V gene has CDR1 SNHLY and CDR2 FYNNEI. Trimming removed 4 bases from V and 2 bases from J, with 9 bases in between. CDR3 sequence: CASSAIGGNQPQHF. Written as DNA, the CDR3 is TGTGCCAGCAGTGCGATAGGGGGCAATCAGCCCCAGCATTTT.